These 4 T cell receptor beta chains were all obtained from the same sample, sequenced in a study of fetal regulatory T cell absence and autoimmunity (dated by TCRdb to about 2017). Preparation of the library involved the immunoSEQ multiplex PCR assay. In TCRdb, the immuneACCESS table is reduced to in-frame sequences with V and J assigned. These tables do not hold every clone; where another copy was compared, an unresolved V gene accounts for under half, and the others remain unexplained. Across this sample there are about 46,000 clones, with around 83% seen only once. The ten largest make up approximately 0.45% of the sample. The specimen sequenced was cord blood. The origin of the receptors is a newborn boy with IPEX syndrome.

The genes are TRBV15 and TRBJ2-7; tentative D call: TRBD2 (6 bases). Trimming took off 0 bases at V and 3 bases at J, with 15 bases between the two ends. The CDR3 is made up of 16 amino acids. Germline CDR1 LNHNV, CDR2 YYDKDF (reference sequence). For the CDR3, the DNA is TGTGCCACCAGCAGAGATGGCGGGGCTGGGTTCTACGAGCAGTACTTC. Its protein is CATSRDGGAGFYEQYF.

The V and J genes are TRBV10-1 and TRBJ1-4; D uncertain. This CDR3 contains 14 residues. The germline V gene has CDR1 WNHNN and CDR2 SYGVQD (reference sequence). The V end was cut by 5 bases, the J end by 0 bases, with 7 bases between. CDR3 sequence reads: CASSPSATNEKLFF. The CDR3 nucleotides are TGCGCCAGCAGTCCGAGTGCAACTAATGAAAAACTGTTTTTT.

The CDR3, as DNA: TGTGCCAGCAGTTACGTTACAGGGGGCCGGTTCTATGGCTACACCTTC. Translated, it gives CASSYVTGGRFYGYTF. V usage is TRBV6-5 and J usage is TRBJ1-2, with 9 positions matching TRBD1. Per germline, CDR1 MNHEY and CDR2 SVGAGI. This CDR3 has 16 amino acids. Losses at the gene ends were 2 bases for V and 4 bases for J; bases not matched to a gene: 8.

The chain joins TRBV29-1 to TRBJ1-2; the D gene is possibly TRBD1 (5 bases). The CDR3 runs to 13 residues. V shed 5 bases and J shed 4 bases, with 14 bases lying between them. Germline V gene lookup returns CDR1 SQVTM and CDR2 ANQGSEA. Written as DNA, the CDR3 is TGCAGCGTTCGGTCCCAGGGTGGCTATGGCTACACCTTC. This codes for CSVRSQGGYGYTF.